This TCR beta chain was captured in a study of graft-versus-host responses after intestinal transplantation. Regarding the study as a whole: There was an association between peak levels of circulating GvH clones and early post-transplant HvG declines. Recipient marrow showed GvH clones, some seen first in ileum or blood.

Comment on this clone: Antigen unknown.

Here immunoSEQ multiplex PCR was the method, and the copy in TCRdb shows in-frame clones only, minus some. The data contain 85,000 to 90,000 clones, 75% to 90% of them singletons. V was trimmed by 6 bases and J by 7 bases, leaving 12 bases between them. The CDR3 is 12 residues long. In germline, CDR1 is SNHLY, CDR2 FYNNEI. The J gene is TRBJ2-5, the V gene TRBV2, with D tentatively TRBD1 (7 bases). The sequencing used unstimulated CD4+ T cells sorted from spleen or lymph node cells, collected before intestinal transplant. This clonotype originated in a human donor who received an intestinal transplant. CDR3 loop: CASREGAATQYF. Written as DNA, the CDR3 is TGTGCCAGCAGGGAGGGGGCTGCGACCCAGTACTTC.